This note documents a single T cell receptor (beta chain) sequence. What it binds is not known. The time point is: persistent/refractory GD, antithyroid drugs over 5 years with positive TRAb. Scientists built the TCR library using RNA that was extracted from PBMCs. The authors drew roughly 8.1 milliliters of peripheral blood into EDTA tubes. For TCR beta, libraries came from iRepertoire HTBI primers and Arm-PCR of CDR3 regions. Via MiXCR, TCRdb re-called the multiplex PCR reads, giving one row per CDR3 protein. In the table there are roughly 470,000 distinct CDR3 sequences, less than 25% of which are singletons. The data belong to a study of regulatory T cells in long-lasting Graves disease. Overall study findings and caveats: The sample size was small, and this may have reduced accuracy.

V lost 2 bases and J 6 bases, leaving 13 bases between the germline ends. Germline CDR1 and CDR2: SQVTM and ANQGSEA. This CDR3 has 13 amino acids. The receptor was derived from a female donor with Graves disease. Specimen: peripheral blood mononuclear cells (PBMCs), collected when the disease was refractory, from a patient treated with antithyroid drugs. The chain is built from TRBV29-1 and TRBJ2-5; D might be TRBD1 (5 bases). The CDR3 here is CSVELQGLKTQYF. CDR3 coding DNA: TGCAGCGTTGAACTCCAGGGCTTAAAGACCCAGTACTTC.